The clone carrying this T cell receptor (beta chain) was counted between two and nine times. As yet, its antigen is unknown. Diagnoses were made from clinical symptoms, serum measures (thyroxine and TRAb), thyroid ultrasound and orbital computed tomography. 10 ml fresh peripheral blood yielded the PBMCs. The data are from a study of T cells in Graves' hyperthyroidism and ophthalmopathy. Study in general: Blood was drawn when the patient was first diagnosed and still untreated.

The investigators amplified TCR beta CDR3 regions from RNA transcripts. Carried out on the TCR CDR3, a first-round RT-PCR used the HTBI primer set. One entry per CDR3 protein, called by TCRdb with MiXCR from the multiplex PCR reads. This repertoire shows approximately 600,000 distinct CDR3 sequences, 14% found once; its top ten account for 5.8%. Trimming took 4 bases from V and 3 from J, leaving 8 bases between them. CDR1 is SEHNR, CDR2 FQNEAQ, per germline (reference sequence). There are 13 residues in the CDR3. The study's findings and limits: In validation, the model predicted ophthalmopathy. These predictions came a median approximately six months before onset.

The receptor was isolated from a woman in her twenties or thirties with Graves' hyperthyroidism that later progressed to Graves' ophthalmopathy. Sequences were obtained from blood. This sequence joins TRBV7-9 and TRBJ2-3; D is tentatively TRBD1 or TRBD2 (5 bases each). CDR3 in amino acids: CASSWDGTDTQYF. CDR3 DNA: TGTGCCAGCAGCTGGGACGGGACAGATACGCAGTATTTT.